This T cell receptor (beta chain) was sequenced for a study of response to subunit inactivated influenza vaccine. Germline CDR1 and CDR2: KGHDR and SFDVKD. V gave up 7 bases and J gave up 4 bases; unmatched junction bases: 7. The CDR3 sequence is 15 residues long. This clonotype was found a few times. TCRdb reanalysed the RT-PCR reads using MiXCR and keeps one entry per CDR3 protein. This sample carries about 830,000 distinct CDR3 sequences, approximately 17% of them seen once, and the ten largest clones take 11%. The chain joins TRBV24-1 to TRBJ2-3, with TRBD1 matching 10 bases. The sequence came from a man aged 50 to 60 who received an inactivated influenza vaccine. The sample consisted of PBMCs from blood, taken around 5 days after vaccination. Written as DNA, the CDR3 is TGTGCCACCAGCCTCGGGACAGGGGACCCAGATACGCAGTATTTT. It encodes CATSLGTGDPDTQYF.